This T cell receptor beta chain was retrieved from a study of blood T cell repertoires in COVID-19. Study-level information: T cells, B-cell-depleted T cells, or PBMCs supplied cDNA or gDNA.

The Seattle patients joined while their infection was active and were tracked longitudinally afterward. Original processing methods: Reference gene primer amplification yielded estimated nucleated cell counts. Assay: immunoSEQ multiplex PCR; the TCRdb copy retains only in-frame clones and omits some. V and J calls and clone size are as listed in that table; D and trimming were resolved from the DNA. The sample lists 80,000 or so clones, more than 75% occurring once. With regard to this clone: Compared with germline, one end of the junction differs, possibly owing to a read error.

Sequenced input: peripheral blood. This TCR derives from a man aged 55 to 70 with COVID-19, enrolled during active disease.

The CDR3, as DNA: TGTGCCAGCTCCCCACGAGACTATGGCTACACCTTC. Protein sequence: CASSPRDYGYTF. V gene TRBV18 combines with J gene TRBJ1-2; D remains unclear. Looked up from germline, CDR1 is KGHSH and CDR2 is LQKENI. This CDR3 contains 12 residues.